This TCR beta chain was identified in a study of T-cell memory formation after mild COVID-19 (TCRdb year 2021). Context from the whole study: Most TCR sequence clusters were specific to one of the two donors. In a couple of donors, T-cell clones that expanded and contracted after mild COVID-19 were followed by sequencing TCRalpha and TCRbeta repertoires longitudinally. Two young, previously healthy adult volunteers made up the cohort, one male and one female.

Details on this clonotype: No cognate antigen has been identified for it. No quality values exist for individual bases; no much larger clone is one base distant.

The sequencing machine was an Illumina NovaSeq 6000. cDNA libraries for TCRalpha and TCRbeta were prepared by 5'RACE using constant-segment primers, with sample barcodes and unique molecular identifiers added. Trizol reagent was used to extract RNA from every sample. Library amplification was performed in two PCR steps, and a second sample barcode and Illumina TruSeq adapters were introduced in the second step. The libraries were sequenced on an Illumina NovaSeq using 2 x 150 bp paired-end reads. For the original study's pipeline: The reads were demultiplexed and collapsed into UMI-guided consensus sequences using migec v1.2.7. With mixcr v2.1.11, UMI consensuses were aligned to TRA and TRB V and J templates and assembled into clonotypes. A clonotype was counted as expanded or contracted only when both edgeR and NoisET called the clonotype significant, with the noise models trained on biological replicates. For edgeR calls, a false discovery rate-adjusted p below 0.01 and a log2 fold-change threshold of 1 were applied. As an exploratory analysis of dynamics, max-normalized trajectories of the 1000 most abundant clonotypes were examined by PCA with hierarchical clustering. Separately sequenced CD4+ and CD8+ repertoires were used to assign the CD4 or CD8 phenotype of responding clones. TCRdb reanalyzed the raw reads on its own, using fastp at Q25 for trimming and MiXCR for clone calling, and kept in-frame beta chains. CDR3 protein duplicates are merged, each entry listing the most common genes and DNA. The V and J calls and clone size come from TCRdb's table, not from the authors' own analysis. Present in this sample are approximately 410,000 distinct CDR3 sequences, 20% to 30% of which were seen just once. Clones ranked in the top ten supply 13% of the sample.

General conclusions and limits of the study: The detection of some responding clones in pre-infection memory suggests that pre-existing cross-reactive memory T cells joined the SARS-CoV-2 response. Clones that contracted from day 15 to 85 showed balanced CD4/CD8 phenotypes, whereas a second wave of clones that expanded from day 15 to 37 leaned towards CD4+. Only a couple of mild cases were covered in the study, and larger cohorts including severe cases with pre-infection samples were considered necessary. Contracting CD4+ clones turned up mainly in the CM and EM memory subsets, whereas EMRA was where CD8+ clones were enriched. SARS-CoV-2 specificity was not confirmed for the second-wave clones peaking on day 37.

Ficoll-Paque density gradient centrifugation was the method used to isolate PBMCs. Sequencing used PBMCs or a T cell subset sorted from them (not recorded which). The receptor comes from an adult woman who had mild COVID-19 (a few samples of this study predate the infection). The sample titles of this study are shuffled in the database, so cell type and time point are left out; the donor was told from shared clones.

The CDR3 amino acid sequence is: CASSYSTLADVEQYF. The DNA sequence is as follows: TGTGCCAGCAGTTACTCGACTCTAGCAGATGTCGAGCAGTACTTC. Recombination connected TRBV6-5 to TRBJ2-7, with TRBD2 perhaps the D gene, on 5 matching bases. The CDR3 has 15 amino acids, counting the end cysteine and phenylalanine. Just CDR3 DNA is preserved here, 45 bases in frame from base 1. V is shortened by 0 bases, J by 6 bases, and the region joining them spans 15 bases. From a lookup of the germline V gene, CDR1 and CDR2 are MNHEY and SVGAGI.